This T cell receptor (beta chain) originates from a study of blood T cells in healthy people across ages. This CDR3 is 15 amino acids long. V gave up 7 bases and J gave up 0 bases, with 15 bases separating them. Sample-barcoded 5' priming and a J-beta primer mix drove a second PCR of roughly 6 to 12 cycles. Per-sample output comprised a minimum of 2.5 million paired-end reads containing CDR3. TCRdb recomputed calls from the 5' RACE reads with MiXCR, one row per CDR3 protein. This sample has 1.5 million to 1.9 million distinct CDR3 sequences, with 40% to 45% found just once. Material for sequencing was blood. This sequence originates from a woman between 18 and 29 years old in good health. J is TRBJ2-5 and V is TRBV12-3 or TRBV12-4, with unresolved D. Here the CDR3 DNA reads TGTGCCAGCAAATCGACAAGCAAGTACCAAGAGACCCAGTACTTC. It encodes CASKSTSKYQETQYF.